The 9 T cell receptor beta chains below were found in one sample sequenced in a study of TIL therapy for anti-PD-1-resistant metastatic lung cancer. Time point: pre-treatment sample, taken before nivolumab and TIL therapy. Sequencing used immunoSEQ v3. Sequencing was performed with immunoSEQ multiplex PCR; in TCRdb, only in-frame clones are kept and a portion is missing. Altogether about 50,000 clones are present, 70% to 85% being singletons, with the ten largest covering more than 4.5%. This material consisted of blood, taken at baseline. The receptor set was obtained from a woman aged 25-80 years with non-small cell lung cancer.

J is TRBJ1-1 and V is TRBV29-1; D possibly corresponds to TRBD1 (5 bases). The CDR3 covers 14 residues. Germline assignment: CDR1 SQVTM and CDR2 ANQGSEA. With 0 bases removed from V and 1 base from J, the gap between germline ends came to 9 bases. The CDR3 DNA follows: TGCAGCGTTGAAGAGGGGGGACGGAACACTGAAGCTTTCTTT. Amino acids: CSVEEGGRNTEAFF.

A word on this clone: An end of the junction differs from the germline gene, which may be a read error. The J gene is TRBJ1-3, the V gene TRBV4-2; D remains unclear. From germline, CDR1 is LGHNA and CDR2 YNFKEQ. The CDR3 contains 16 residues. The CDR3 DNA is TGTGCCAGCAGCCAAGGCAGAGGGAACTCTAGAAACACCATATATTTT. This translates into CASSQGRGNSRNTIYF.

The table lists this clone with a few counts. The rearrangement links TRBV5-1 to TRBJ1-2; 11 bases line up with TRBD1. This CDR3 spans 14 amino acids. Trimming at V came to 4 bases and at J to 4 bases, leaving 3 bases not matched to a gene. CDR1 is SGHRS and CDR2 is YFSETQ in the germline V gene. The CDR3 protein is CASSAGTGGYGYTF. The DNA for the CDR3 is TGCGCCAGCAGCGCCGGGACAGGGGGCTATGGCTACACCTTC. Full variable domain (rest looked up from reference TRBV5-1 and TRBJ1-2): KAGVTQTPRYLIKTRGQQVTLSCSPISGHRSVSWYQQTPGQGLQFLFEYFSETQRNKGNFPGRFSGRQFSNSRSEMNVSTLELGDSALYLCASSAGTGGYGYTFGSGTRLTVV.

This clone appeared a few times. The CDR3 sequence is CASSLAYTEAFF. The CDR3 DNA is TGTGCCAGCAGCTTAGCATACACTGAAGCTTTCTTT. This rearrangement joins TRBV5-5 to TRBJ1-1; D is unresolved. Trimming removed 2 bases from V and 3 bases from J, with 5 bases in between. The CDR3 has 12 residues. The V gene's germline CDR1 is SGHKS and CDR2 YYEKEE (reference sequence).

Written as DNA, the CDR3 is TGCGCCAGCAGCCGGCGGGGGGACAATGAGCAGTTCTTC. This encodes CASSRRGDNEQFF. This chain joins TRBV5-1 and TRBJ2-1; 8 nucleotides match TRBD2. This CDR3 spans 13 amino acids. Germline CDR1 and CDR2: SGHRS and YFSETQ. Unmatched junction bases numbered 2, after V lost 4 bases and J lost 5 bases.

In this sample, this clone turned up once. The identical CDR3 is also encoded by other nucleotide sequences in the sample. CDR3 nucleotides: TGCGCCAGCAGTTTATCTAGCGGAACCATTTTCGCTGAGCAGTTCTTC. This codes for CASSLSSGTIFAEQFF. This chain connects TRBV5-1 to TRBJ2-1; 7 bases match TRBD2. The germline CDR1 and CDR2 sequences are SGHRS and YFSETQ. V was pared by 5 bases and J by 9 bases, with 17 bases of the junction left unmatched. This CDR3 is 16 amino acids long. Together with reference TRBV5-1 and TRBJ2-1, the CDR3 gives the full variable domain: KAGVTQTPRYLIKTRGQQVTLSCSPISGHRSVSWYQQTPGQGLQFLFEYFSETQRNKGNFPGRFSGRQFSNSRSEMNVSTLELGDSALYLCASSLSSGTIFAEQFFGPGTRLTVL.

The chain recombines TRBV5-4 with TRBJ2-7, with 10 bases aligning to TRBD2. Germline CDR1 reads SGHNT; CDR2 reads YYREEE (reference sequence). CDR3 length: 16 residues. With V trimmed by 0 bases and J by 7 bases, 10 bases remained unmatched. CDR3 sequence (DNA): TGTGCCAGCAGCTTGGGGGGAGCGGGAGGGCGACGGGAGCAGTACTTC. Translation: CASSLGGAGGRREQYF.

V usage is TRBV29-1 and J usage is TRBJ2-3; perhaps TRBD1 as D (5 bases). The CDR3 covers 11 residues. Germline V gene sequence: CDR1 SQVTM, CDR2 ANQGSEA. The ends were cut back, 6 bases at V and 3 bases at J, with 7 bases in the middle. CDR3 in amino acids: CSVDTTDTQYF. The CDR3 DNA reads as TGCAGCGTGGACACGACAGATACGCAGTATTTT.

V is TRBV5-4 and J is TRBJ2-1, with 8 bases that match TRBD2. The CDR3 has 15 residues. Germline V gene sequence: CDR1 SGHNT, CDR2 YYREEE (reference sequence). J lost 4 bases, V lost 7 bases, and 10 bases had no gene match. CDR3 residues: CASGSSGGLYNEQFF. The CDR3 DNA reads TGTGCCAGCGGCTCCAGCGGGGGCCTTTACAATGAGCAGTTCTTC.